This T cell receptor beta chain was captured by sequencing in a study of blood T cell repertoires in COVID-19. As for the study in general: Both acute and convalescent COVID-19 samples were obtained from the United States, Italy and Spain. PBMCs, B-cell-depleted T cells, or T cells were the source of the cDNA or gDNA that made up the material.

Profiling relied on immunoSEQ multiplex PCR, and the TCRdb table lists in-frame clones only, not all of them. Among about 80,000 clones listed, approximately 89% were seen once. Germline assignment: CDR1 SGHVS and CDR2 FQNEAQ. Trimming cost V 3 bases and J 7 bases; bases outside gene matches: 3. There are 15 residues in the CDR3. The chain recombines TRBV7-8 with TRBJ2-3, with 14 bases lining up with TRBD2. What was sequenced was peripheral blood. The TCR sequence derives from a man in his 70s with active or convalescent COVID-19. Written as DNA, the CDR3 is TGTGCCAGCAGCTTCGGACTAGCGGGGGGATATACGCAGTATTTT. Translation: CASSFGLAGGYTQYF.